Shown below are 2 T cell receptor beta chains from a single sample sequenced in a study of control samples from healthy donors and cancer patients. Profiled with immunoSEQ multiplex PCR; TCRdb holds only in-frame clones, not every one. The table shows around 78,000 clones, with roughly 93% occurring only once. Sequencing input: blood. The receptors originated from a woman aged 18-29 years in good health.

This clone has only one observation. The rearrangement uses TRBV7-2 and TRBJ1-1, with D uncertain. V was shortened by 10 bases and J by 6 bases, with 21 bases between the two germline ends. This CDR3 is 14 amino acids long. Germline loops: CDR1 SGHTA, CDR2 FQGNSA. The CDR3 nucleotides are TGTGCCATCTCGGTCGGAGGCCTAAACGCTGAAGCTTTCTTT. Amino acids: CAISVGGLNAEAFF. The full variable domain, its missing parts supplied by reference TRBV7-2 and TRBJ1-1, is GAGVSQSPSNKVTEKGKDVELRCDPISGHTALYWYRQSLGQGLEFLIYFQGNSAPDKSGLPSDRFSAERTGGSVSTLTIQRTQQEDSAVYLCAISVGGLNAEAFFGQGTRLTVV.

The chain has TRBV5-1 and TRBJ1-4; D not resolved. V was cut by 1 base and J by 5 bases, with 9 bases left in between. This CDR3 contains 14 residues. In germline, CDR1 is SGHRS, CDR2 YFSETQ. CDR3 bases: TGCGCCAGCAGCTTGATAGGGTTGAATGAAAAACTGTTTTTT. Its translation is CASSLIGLNEKLFF.